This TCR beta chain was recorded in a study of blood T cell repertoires in COVID-19. Looking at the study overall: Some COVID-19 samples were acute and others convalescent; all came from the United States, Italy and Spain.

The CDR3 contains 14 residues. Trimming left V 2 bases short and J 3 bases short, with 11 bases between. Looked up from germline, CDR1 is GTSNPN and CDR2 is SVGIG (reference sequence). Original processing methods: Estimates of nucleated cell counts were drawn from the amplification of reference gene primers. Sequenced by immunoSEQ multiplex PCR; TCRdb stores in-frame clones only, minus some. That table is the source of V, J and clone size, and D and trimming were worked out from the DNA. In the table there are under 150,000 clones, around four fifths of which are singletons. Participants spanned ages 18 to 89 years and resided in around 25 US areas.

The chain recombines TRBV30 with TRBJ2-1; no definite D call. The receptor was isolated from a woman aged 40 to 49 who had recovered from COVID-19. The sample taken for sequencing was PBMCs or T cells enriched from blood (not recorded which). The CDR3 region is CAWSIQNIYNEQFF. The DNA of the CDR3 is TGTGCCTGGAGTATCCAGAACATCTACAATGAGCAGTTCTTC.